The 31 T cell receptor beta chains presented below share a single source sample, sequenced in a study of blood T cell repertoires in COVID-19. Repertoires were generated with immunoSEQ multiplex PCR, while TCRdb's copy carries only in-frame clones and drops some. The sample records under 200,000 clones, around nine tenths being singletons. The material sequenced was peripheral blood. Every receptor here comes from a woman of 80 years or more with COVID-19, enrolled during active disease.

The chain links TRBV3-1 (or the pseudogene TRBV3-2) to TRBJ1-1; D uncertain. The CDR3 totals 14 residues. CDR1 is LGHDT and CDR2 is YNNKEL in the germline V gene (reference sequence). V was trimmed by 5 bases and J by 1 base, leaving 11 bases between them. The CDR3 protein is CASSETTENTEAFF. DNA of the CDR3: TGTGCCAGCAGCGAAACCACAGAGAACACTGAAGCTTTCTTT.

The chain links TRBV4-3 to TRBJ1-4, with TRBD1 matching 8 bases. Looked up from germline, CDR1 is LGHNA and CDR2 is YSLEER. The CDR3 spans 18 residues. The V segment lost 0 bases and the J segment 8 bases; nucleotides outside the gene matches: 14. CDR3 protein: CASSQEIGSSWTGEKLFF. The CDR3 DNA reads TGCGCCAGCAGCCAAGAAATTGGATCGTCTTGGACAGGGGAAAAACTGTTTTTT.

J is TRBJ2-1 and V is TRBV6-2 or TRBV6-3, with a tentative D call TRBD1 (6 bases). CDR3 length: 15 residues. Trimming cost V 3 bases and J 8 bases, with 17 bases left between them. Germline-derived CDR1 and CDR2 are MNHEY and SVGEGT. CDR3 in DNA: TGTGCCAGCAGTTATATTGTCCAGGGGCGGGATGAGCAGTTCTTC. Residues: CASSYIVQGRDEQFF.

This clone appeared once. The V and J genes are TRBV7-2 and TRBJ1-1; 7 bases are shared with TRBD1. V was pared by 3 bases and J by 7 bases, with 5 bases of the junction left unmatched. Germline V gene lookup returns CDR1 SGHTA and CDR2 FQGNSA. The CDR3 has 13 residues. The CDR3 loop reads CASSFPTGVEAFF. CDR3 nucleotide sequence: TGTGCCAGCAGCTTCCCAACAGGGGTTGAAGCTTTCTTT.

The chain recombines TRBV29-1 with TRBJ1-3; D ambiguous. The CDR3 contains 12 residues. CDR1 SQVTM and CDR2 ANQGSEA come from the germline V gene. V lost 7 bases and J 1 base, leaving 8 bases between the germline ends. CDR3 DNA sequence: TGCAGCGCTACAGAGTCTGGAAACACCATATATTTT. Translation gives CSATESGNTIYF. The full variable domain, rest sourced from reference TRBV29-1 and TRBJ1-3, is SAVISQKPSRDICQRGTSLTIQCQVDSQVTMMFWYRQQPGQSLTLIATANQGSEATYESGFVIDKFPISRPNLTFSTLTVSNMSPEDSSIYLCSATESGNTIYFGEGSWLTVV.

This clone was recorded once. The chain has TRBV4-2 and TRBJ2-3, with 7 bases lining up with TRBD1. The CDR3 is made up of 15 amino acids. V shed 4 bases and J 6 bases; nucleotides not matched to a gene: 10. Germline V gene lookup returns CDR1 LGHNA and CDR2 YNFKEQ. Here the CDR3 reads CASSRNQGVGDTQYF. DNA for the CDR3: TGTGCCAGCAGCCGAAACCAGGGGGTGGGTGATACGCAGTATTTT.

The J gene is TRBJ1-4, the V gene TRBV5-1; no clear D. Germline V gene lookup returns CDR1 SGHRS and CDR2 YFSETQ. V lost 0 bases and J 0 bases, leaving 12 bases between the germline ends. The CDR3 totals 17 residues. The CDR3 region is CASSLGIRVATNEKLFF. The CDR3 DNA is TGCGCCAGCAGCTTGGGAATAAGAGTAGCAACTAATGAAAAACTGTTTTTT. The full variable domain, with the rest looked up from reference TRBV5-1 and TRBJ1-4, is KAGVTQTPRYLIKTRGQQVTLSCSPISGHRSVSWYQQTPGQGLQFLFEYFSETQRNKGNFPGRFSGRQFSNSRSEMNVSTLELGDSALYLCASSLGIRVATNEKLFFGSGTQLSVL.

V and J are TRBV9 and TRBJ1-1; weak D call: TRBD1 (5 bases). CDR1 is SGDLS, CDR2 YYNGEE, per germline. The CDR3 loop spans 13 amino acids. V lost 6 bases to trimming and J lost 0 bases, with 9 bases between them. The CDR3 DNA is TGTGCCAGCATGGGGGGGATGAACACTGAAGCTTTCTTT. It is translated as CASMGGMNTEAFF.

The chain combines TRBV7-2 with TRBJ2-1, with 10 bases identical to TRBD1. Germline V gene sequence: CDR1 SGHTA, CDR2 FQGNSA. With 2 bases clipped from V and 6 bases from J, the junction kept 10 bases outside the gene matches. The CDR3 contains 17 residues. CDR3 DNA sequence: TGTGCCAGCAGCTTAAGGGGGTGGACAGGGGGATCCAATGAGCAGTTCTTC. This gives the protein CASSLRGWTGGSNEQFF. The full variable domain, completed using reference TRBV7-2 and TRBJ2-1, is GAGVSQSPSNKVTEKGKDVELRCDPISGHTALYWYRQSLGQGLEFLIYFQGNSAPDKSGLPSDRFSAERTGGSVSTLTIQRTQQEDSAVYLCASSLRGWTGGSNEQFFGPGTRLTVL.

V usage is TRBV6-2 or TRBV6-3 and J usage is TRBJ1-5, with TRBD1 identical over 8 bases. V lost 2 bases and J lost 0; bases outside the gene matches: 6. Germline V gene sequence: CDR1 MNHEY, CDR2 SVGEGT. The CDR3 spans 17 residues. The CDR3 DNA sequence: TGTGCCAGCAGTTACGGACAGGGTACGATTAGCAATCAGCCCCAGCATTTT. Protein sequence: CASSYGQGTISNQPQHF.

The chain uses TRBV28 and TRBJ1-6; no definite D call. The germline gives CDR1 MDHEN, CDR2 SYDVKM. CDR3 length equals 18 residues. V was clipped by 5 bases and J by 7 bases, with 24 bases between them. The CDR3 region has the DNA TGTGCCAGCAGTAACAAACGCCTAGGGAGGACGTTAAATTCACCCCTCCACTTT. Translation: CASSNKRLGRTLNSPLHF.

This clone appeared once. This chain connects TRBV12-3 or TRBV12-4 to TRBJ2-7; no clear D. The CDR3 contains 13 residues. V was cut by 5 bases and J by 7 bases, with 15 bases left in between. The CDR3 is CASSPLGSEEQYF. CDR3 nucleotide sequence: TGTGCCAGCAGTCCTCTTGGCTCTGAAGAGCAGTACTTC.

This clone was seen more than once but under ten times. As DNA, the CDR3 is TGTGCCAGCAGCCCCCGACAGGCCCCGAACACTGAAGCTTTCTTT. It is translated as CASSPRQAPNTEAFF. The chain uses TRBV9 and TRBJ1-1, with D perhaps TRBD1 (6 bases). The CDR3 length is 15 residues. V was pared by 4 bases and J by 1 base, with 14 bases between. CDR1 SGDLS and CDR2 YYNGEE come from the germline V gene.

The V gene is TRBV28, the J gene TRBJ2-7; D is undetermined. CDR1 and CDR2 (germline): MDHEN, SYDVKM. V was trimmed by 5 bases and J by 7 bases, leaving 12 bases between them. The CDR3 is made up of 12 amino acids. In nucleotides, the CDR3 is TGTGCCAGCAGTATATTAGTCGGGGAGCAGTACTTC. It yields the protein CASSILVGEQYF.

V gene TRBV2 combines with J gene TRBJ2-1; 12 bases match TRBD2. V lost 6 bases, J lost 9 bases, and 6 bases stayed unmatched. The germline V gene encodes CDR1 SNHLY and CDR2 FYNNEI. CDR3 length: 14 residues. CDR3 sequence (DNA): TGTGCCAGCAGGGAGGAACTAGCGGGAGGTGAGCAGTTCTTC. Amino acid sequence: CASREELAGGEQFF.

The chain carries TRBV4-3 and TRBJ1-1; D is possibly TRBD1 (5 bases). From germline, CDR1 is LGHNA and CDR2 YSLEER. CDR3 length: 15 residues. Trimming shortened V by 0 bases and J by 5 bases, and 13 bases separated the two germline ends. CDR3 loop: CASSQESQGGTEAFF. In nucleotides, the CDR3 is TGCGCCAGCAGCCAAGAATCCCAGGGAGGGACTGAAGCTTTCTTT.

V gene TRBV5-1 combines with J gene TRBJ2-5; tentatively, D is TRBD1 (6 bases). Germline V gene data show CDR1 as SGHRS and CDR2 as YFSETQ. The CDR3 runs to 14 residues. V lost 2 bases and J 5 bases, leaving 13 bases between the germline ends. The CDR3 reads CASSFQGLRETQYF. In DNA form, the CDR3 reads TGCGCCAGCAGCTTCCAGGGGCTGCGGGAGACCCAGTACTTC.

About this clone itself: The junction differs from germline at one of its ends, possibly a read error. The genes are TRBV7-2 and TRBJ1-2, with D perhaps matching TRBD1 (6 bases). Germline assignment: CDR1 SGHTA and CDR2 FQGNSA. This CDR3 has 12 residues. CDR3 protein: CASGGRTYGYTF. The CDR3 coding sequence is TGCGCTAGTGGGGGCAGGACATATGGCTACACCTTC.

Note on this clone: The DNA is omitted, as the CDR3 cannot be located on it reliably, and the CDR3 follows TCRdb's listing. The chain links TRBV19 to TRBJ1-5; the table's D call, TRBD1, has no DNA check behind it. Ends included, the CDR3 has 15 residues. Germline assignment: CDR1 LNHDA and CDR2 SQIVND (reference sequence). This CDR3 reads CASTSDRGYNQPQHF.

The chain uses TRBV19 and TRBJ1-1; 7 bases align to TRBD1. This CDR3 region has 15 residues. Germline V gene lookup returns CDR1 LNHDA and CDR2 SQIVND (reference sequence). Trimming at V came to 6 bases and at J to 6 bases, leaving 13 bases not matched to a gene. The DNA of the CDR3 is TGTGCCAGTAGCCCGGACAGGCTTAGATACTCTGAAGCTTTCTTT. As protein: CASSPDRLRYSEAFF.

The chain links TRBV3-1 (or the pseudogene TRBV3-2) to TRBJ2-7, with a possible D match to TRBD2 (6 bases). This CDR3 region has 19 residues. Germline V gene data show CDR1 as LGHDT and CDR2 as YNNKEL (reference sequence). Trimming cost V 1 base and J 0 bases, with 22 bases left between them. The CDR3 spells CASSQVFGRWGSPSYEQYF. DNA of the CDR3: TGTGCCAGCAGCCAAGTTTTTGGGAGGTGGGGGTCACCCTCCTACGAGCAGTACTTC.

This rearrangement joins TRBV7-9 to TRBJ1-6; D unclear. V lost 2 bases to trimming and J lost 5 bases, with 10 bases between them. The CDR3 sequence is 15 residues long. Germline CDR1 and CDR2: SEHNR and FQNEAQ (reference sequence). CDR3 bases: TGTGCCAGCAGCTTATTTGACATTAATAATTCACCCCTCCACTTT. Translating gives CASSLFDINNSPLHF.

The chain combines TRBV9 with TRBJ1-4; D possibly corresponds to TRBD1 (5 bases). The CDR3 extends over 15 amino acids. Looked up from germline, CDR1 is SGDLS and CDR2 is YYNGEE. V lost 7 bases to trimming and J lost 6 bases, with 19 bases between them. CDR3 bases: TGTGCCAGCGGAGCCTCGTGGGGACTTGATGAAAAACTGTTTTTT. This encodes CASGASWGLDEKLFF.

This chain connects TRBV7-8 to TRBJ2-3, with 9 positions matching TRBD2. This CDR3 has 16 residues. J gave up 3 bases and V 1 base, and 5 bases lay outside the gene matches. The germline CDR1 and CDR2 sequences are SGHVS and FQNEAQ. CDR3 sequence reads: CASSLGLAGETDTQYF. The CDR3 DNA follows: TGTGCCAGCAGCTTAGGCTTAGCGGGAGAAACAGATACGCAGTATTTT.

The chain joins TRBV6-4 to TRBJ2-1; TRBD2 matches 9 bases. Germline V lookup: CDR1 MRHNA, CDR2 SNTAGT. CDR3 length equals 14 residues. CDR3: CATKREASYNEQFF. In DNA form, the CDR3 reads TGTGCGACGAAGCGGGAGGCGTCCTACAATGAGCAGTTCTTC.

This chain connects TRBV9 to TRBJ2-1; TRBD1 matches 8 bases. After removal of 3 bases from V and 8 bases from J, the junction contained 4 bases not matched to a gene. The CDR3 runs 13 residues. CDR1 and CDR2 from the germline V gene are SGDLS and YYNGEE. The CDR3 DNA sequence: TGTGCCAGCAGCGAGTTACAGGGGGATGAGCAGTTCTTC. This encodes CASSELQGDEQFF.

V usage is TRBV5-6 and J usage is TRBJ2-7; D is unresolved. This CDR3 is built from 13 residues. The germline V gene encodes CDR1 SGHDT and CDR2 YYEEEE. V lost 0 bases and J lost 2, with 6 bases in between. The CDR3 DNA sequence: TGTGCCAGCAGCTTGGACAGCACCTACGAGCAGTACTTC. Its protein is CASSLDSTYEQYF.

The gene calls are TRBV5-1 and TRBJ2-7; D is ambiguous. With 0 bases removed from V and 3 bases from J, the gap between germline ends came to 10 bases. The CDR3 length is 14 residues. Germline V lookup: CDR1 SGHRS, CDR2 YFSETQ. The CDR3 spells CASSLGAGSYEQYF. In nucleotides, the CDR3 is TGCGCCAGCAGCTTGGGTGCAGGTAGCTACGAGCAGTACTTC.

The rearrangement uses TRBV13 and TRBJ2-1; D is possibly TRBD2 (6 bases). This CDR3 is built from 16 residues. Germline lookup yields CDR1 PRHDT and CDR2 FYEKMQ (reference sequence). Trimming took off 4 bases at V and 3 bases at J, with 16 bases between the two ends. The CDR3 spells CASSSPGRGFYNEQFF. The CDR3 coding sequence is TGTGCCAGCAGCTCCCCAGGACGGGGGTTCTACAATGAGCAGTTCTTC.

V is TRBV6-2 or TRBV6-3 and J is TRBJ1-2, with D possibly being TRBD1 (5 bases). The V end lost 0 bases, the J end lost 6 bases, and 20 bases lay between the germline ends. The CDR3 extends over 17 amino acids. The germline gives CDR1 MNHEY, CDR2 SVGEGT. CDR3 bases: TGTGCCAGCAGTTACTCGATGACGACGGGGGTGAAGGATGGCTACACCTTC. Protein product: CASSYSMTTGVKDGYTF.

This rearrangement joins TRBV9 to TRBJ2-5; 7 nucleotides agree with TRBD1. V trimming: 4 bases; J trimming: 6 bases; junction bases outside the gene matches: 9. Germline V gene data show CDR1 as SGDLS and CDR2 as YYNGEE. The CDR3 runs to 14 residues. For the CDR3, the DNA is TGTGCCAGCAGCCGGGGACAGCCAAGGCAGACCCAGTACTTC. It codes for CASSRGQPRQTQYF.